This record concerns one T cell receptor (beta chain) sequence. How the authors handled the data: Estimates of nucleated cell counts were drawn from the amplification of reference gene primers. Assay used: immunoSEQ multiplex PCR; TCRdb lists only in-frame clones, some missing. V, J and clone size are taken as reported in that table, and D and trimming were inferred from the DNA itself. The sample contains under 350,000 clones, approximately 86% of which appear only once. The data are from a study of blood T cell repertoires in COVID-19. Turning to the study itself: T cells, B-cell-depleted T cells, or PBMCs provided the cDNA or gDNA that served as material.

This receptor was obtained from a woman aged 40-49 years with acute COVID-19. Sequencing input: PBMCs or T cells enriched from blood (not recorded which).

The CDR3 bases are TGTGCCAGCAGTCATAGCAATCAGCCCCAGCATTTT. Its translation is CASSHSNQPQHF. The chain uses TRBV28 and TRBJ1-5; D unclear. The V and J ends lost 5 bases and 0 bases respectively, with 2 bases between them. The CDR3 has 12 amino acids. Germline lookup yields CDR1 MDHEN and CDR2 SYDVKM.